A selection of T cell receptor beta chains follows, all from one sample in a study of cytomegalovirus exposure and HLA in healthy donors. Sequencing used immunoSEQ multiplex PCR; TCRdb keeps in-frame clones, though not all of them. Of about 180,000 clones listed, about 80% were seen once; the top ten hold about 7%. Material: PBMCs. These receptors were collected from a man aged 30-40 years in good health and CMV-seropositive. Each CDR3 is given with its conserved first and last residue. D genes are given only for firm matches. Clone size appears in some rows only: once, few, many, or a class for an expanded clone.

>TRBJ1-1|NA|TRBV10-3|TRBD1
TGTGCCATCATGGACAGGGGCCCTGAAGCTTTCTTT
CAIMDRGPEAFF
>TRBJ2-5|NA|TRBV30|TRBD1
TGTGCCTGGGGGACAGGGTTGACCCAGTACTTC
CAWGTGLTQYF
>TRBJ1-2|NA|TRBV6-5|TRBD1
TGTGCCAGCAGCTACCGGGGGACAGGGGGTAACTATGGCTACACCTTC
CASSYRGTGGNYGYTF
>TRBJ2-3|NA|TRBV29-1|NA
TGCAGCGTAGCCACTCAGGGGACGCAGTATTTT
CSVATQGTQYF
>TRBJ2-3|NA|TRBV5-1|NA
TGCGCCAGCAGCTTGGTTGGGGGACTGAGCACAGATACGCAGTATTTT
CASSLVGGLSTDTQYF
>TRBJ2-7|few|TRBV30|TRBD1
TGTGCCTGGAGTAGGGACAGGGGGCGTAACGAGCAGTACTTC
CAWSRDRGRNEQYF
>TRBJ2-2|NA|TRBV5-4|NA
TGTGCCAGCAGCTTTGGCCTAGCCCAAACGAACACCGGGGAGCTGTTTTTT
CASSFGLAQTNTGELFF
>TRBJ2-1|once|TRBV9|TRBD2
TGTGCCAGCAGCGTAGGCCTAGCGGATTTCTACAATGAGCAGTTCTTC
CASSVGLADFYNEQFF
>TRBJ2-1|NA|TRBV9|TRBD2
TGTGCCGGCAATAGCGGGACGGAGGTTAATGAGCAGTTCTTC
CAGNSGTEVNEQFF
>TRBJ1-2|NA|TRBV12-5|NA
TGTGCTAGTGGTTTGGTACTTCGTGGCTACACCTTC
CASGLVLRGYTF
>TRBJ1-5|NA|TRBV6-1|NA
TGTGCCAGCAGGGCCGACAAGTATGATCAGCCCCAGCATTTT
CASRADKYDQPQHF
>TRBJ1-4|NA|TRBV7-2|NA
TGTGCCAGCAGCCAACCTGGGGGGGCGGCTCTAAAACTGTTTTTT
CASSQPGGAALKLFF